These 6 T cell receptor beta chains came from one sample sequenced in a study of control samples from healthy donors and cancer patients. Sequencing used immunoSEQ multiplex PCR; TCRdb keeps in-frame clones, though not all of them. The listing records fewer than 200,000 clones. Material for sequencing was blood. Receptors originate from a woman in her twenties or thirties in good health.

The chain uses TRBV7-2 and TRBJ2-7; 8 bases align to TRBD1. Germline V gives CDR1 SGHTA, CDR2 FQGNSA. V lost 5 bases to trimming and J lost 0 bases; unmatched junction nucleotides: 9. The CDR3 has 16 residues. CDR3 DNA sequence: TGTGCCAGCAGCGGACGTACCGGGACAGGCTCCTACGAGCAGTACTTC. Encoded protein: CASSGRTGTGSYEQYF.

CDR3 amino acids: CASSIASRANYGYTF. The DNA of the CDR3 is TGTGCCAGTAGTATAGCGAGCAGAGCTAACTATGGCTACACCTTC. The gene calls are TRBV19 and TRBJ1-2; no definite D call. The length of the CDR3 is 15 residues. The ends were cut back, 1 base at V and 0 bases at J, with 9 bases in the middle. Germline lookup yields CDR1 LNHDA and CDR2 SQIVND (reference sequence).

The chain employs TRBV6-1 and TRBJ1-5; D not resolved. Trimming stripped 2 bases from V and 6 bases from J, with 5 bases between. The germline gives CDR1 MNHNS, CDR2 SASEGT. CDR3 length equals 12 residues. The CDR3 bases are TGTGCCAGCAGTGAATATCGTCAGCCCCAGCATTTT. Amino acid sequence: CASSEYRQPQHF.

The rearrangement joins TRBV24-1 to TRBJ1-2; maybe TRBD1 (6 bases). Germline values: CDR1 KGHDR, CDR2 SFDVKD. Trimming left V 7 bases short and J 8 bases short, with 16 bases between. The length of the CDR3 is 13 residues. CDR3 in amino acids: CATRPTGSKGYTF. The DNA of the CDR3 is TGTGCCACCAGGCCTACAGGGTCGAAAGGCTACACCTTC.

The CDR3 protein is CASSERAGAYEQYF. CDR3 DNA sequence: TGTGCCAGCAGTGAACGGGCAGGTGCCTACGAGCAGTACTTC. The chain employs TRBV6-1 and TRBJ2-7; D is undetermined. Trimming cost V 2 bases and J 2 bases, with 10 bases left between them. Germline V CDR1 and CDR2: MNHNS, SASEGT. This CDR3 has 14 residues.

CDR3 sequence (DNA): TGTGCCAGCAGCCACGGGGTTAGCAATCAGCCCCAGCATTTT. It translates to CASSHGVSNQPQHF. The chain recombines TRBV3-1 (or the pseudogene TRBV3-2) with TRBJ1-5; D is undetermined. The CDR3 loop spans 14 amino acids. In germline, CDR1 is LGHDT, CDR2 YNNKEL (reference sequence). Trimming removed 3 bases at V and 0 bases at J, with 6 bases between.